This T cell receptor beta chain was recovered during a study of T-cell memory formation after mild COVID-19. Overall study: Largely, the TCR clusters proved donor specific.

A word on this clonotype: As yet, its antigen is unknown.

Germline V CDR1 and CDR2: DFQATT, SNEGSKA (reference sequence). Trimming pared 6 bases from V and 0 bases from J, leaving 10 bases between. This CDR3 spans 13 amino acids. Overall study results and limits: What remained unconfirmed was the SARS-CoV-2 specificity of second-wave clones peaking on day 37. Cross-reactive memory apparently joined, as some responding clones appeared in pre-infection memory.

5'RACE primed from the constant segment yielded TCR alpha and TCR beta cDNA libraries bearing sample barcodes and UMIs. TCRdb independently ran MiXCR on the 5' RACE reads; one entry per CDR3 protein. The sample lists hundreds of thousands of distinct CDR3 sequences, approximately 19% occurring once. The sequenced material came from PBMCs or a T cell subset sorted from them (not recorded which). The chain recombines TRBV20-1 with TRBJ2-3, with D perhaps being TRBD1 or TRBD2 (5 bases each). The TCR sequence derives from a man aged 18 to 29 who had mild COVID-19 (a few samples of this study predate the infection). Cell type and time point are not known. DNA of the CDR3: TGCAGTGCGGGGGTGACGAGCACAGATACGCAGTATTTT. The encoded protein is CSAGVTSTDTQYF.